This T cell receptor beta chain emerged from a study of PD-1 blockade in classical Hodgkin lymphoma. Study outcomes and limitations: Repertoire differences have undefined causes, possibly disease activity or prior therapy.

Produced via immunoSEQ multiplex PCR; TCRdb's table is partial and in-frame only. The data show approximately 50,000 clones, approximately 70% seen once. CDR1 and CDR2 from the germline V gene are MNHEY and SVGAGI. This CDR3 has 11 residues. Between the trimmed V and J ends, which lost 6 bases and 3 bases, there was a span of 6 bases. For this clone: The antigen is unknown.

Patients all relapsed after autologous stem cell transplantation, and there was variation in brentuximab vedotin exposure. This chain joins TRBV6-5 and TRBJ2-7, with a possible D match to TRBD1 (5 bases). This TCR was sampled from a human donor with classical Hodgkin lymphoma. The sample in question was peripheral blood mononuclear cells (PBMCs), obtained before the second cycle of nivolumab. CDR3 nucleotide sequence: TGTGCCAGCAGACAGGTCTACGAGCAGTACTTC. Translation: CASRQVYEQYF.